This T cell receptor beta chain was identified during a study of CD8+CD57+ T cells in acquired aplastic anemia (dated by TCRdb to 2017 to 2018). General notes on the study: On average, sorted CD4+ and CD8+ cells yielded around 3.5 ug of extracted DNA, with a range of about 0.17 to 27.4 ug. CD8+CD57+ expansion was defined as a frequency above the mean frequency observed in healthy subjects.

What the study reported, not specific to this receptor: CD8+ Simpson's diversity did not differ significantly between patients and healthy controls (P=0.060). Although roughly 29 CD8+ CDR3 sequences were shared by patients and controls, these sequences appeared highly expressed in patients and within the immunodominant clones of patients.

For CDR1 and CDR2, the germline V gene lists SNHLY and FYNNEI. Trimming removed 6 bases from V and 5 bases from J; the gene matches leave 3 bases unexplained. The CDR3 runs 12 amino acids, cysteine and phenylalanine included. Here the CDR3 DNA is all that survives: 36 bases in frame from base 1. Patients chosen for sequencing had shown expansion of CD8+CD57+ cells by flow cytometry. Every patient had a diagnosis of severe acquired aplastic anemia based on International Study of Aplastic Anemia and Agranulocytosis and Camitta criteria. No therapy had been received by the patients at the time of blood sampling. In the study, sorted CD4+ and CD8+ blood T cells from patients with severe aplastic anemia and from healthy subjects underwent deep sequencing of TCR repertoires. Patients were enrolled in the USA under clinicaltrials.gov protocols 00001620, 01623167, 00001397, 00071045, 00081523 and 00961064. Ficoll-Paque density gradient centrifugation was used to isolate peripheral blood mononuclear cells. Before DNA extraction, CD4+ and CD8+ T cells were sorted by FACS or by magnetic beads.

Genomic DNA served as template for TCR beta VDJ combination and CDR3 sequence profiling. An Illumina HiSeq 2000 was used for TCR repertoire sequencing. As for the original processing: Repertoire assessment relied on Simpson's diversity index, CDR3 size and DJ length profiles, and TRBV/TRBJ rearrangement plots. The most abundant DNA sequence in the deep sequencing data was taken as the immunodominant clone. CDR3 amino acid sequences were screened for sharing across subjects and were compared with published repertoires and the VDJdb database. The raw public data were reprocessed by TCRdb itself: fastp quality trimming at Q25, MiXCR clonotype calling, in-frame beta chains only. Rows with one shared CDR3 protein collapse into an entry with the most common genes and DNA. TCRdb assigned the V and J calls; the authors' analysis was not used. For this sample there are some 150,000 distinct CDR3 sequences; 70% to 80% appear just once. The leading ten clones occupy 45% to 60% of the sample.

This clonotype registers as medium-sized (0.01 to 0.1%) within its sample. Its antigen specificity is not known. Base qualities are not at hand, and no much larger clone is one base apart. The sample comprised sorted CD4+, CD8+, or CD8+CD57+ T cells (not recorded which) from PBMCs. Recombination joined TRBV2 with TRBJ2-7; 8 nucleotides in the junction match TRBD1. This clonotype originated in a human donor with aplastic anemia. The CDR3 in this case is CASSDRGHEQYF. In nucleotide form, the sequence is TGTGCCAGCAGCGACAGGGGCCACGAGCAGTACTTC. The full variable domain, completed from the reference TRBV2 and TRBJ2-7 proteins outside the CDR3, reads EPEVTQTPSHQVTQMGQEVILRCVPISNHLYFYWYRQILGQKVEFLVSFYNNEISEKSEIFDDQFSVERPDGSNFTLKIRSTKLEDSAMYFCASSDRGHEQYFGPGTRLTVT.